A selection of T cell receptor beta chains follows, all from one sample in a study of T cell repertoires in cytomegalovirus infection. Antigens for these TCRs are unknown. TCRdb re-analysed the reads in MiXCR, keeping a single row per CDR3 protein. The table lists 750,000 to 950,000 distinct CDR3 sequences, approximately 32% of them singletons. This sample comprised cultured CD8+ T cells from PBMCs, obtained from culture after CMV antigen stimulation. These receptors were collected from a human donor in good health (CMV status not recorded). Some clones in this sample may be carry-over from other donors' samples. Each CDR3 is given without its conserved first and last residue. Each record gives: V gene, J gene, CDR3 protein.

>TRBV20-1|TRBJ1-1
STDRGTEAF
>TRBV7-8|TRBJ2-3
ASSRHPPGSTSTDTQY
>TRBV10-2|TRBJ2-5
ATRLAAQETQY
>TRBV7-8|TRBJ1-6
ASSPFVNSPLH
>TRBV6-5|TRBJ1-1
ASSYGRNTEAF
>TRBV7-2|TRBJ2-4
ASSPRPKNIQY
>TRBV7-8|TRBJ2-1
ASSASSGGYNEQF
>TRBV7-9|TRBJ2-1
ASSPEGHNEQF
>TRBV7-8|TRBJ2-1
ASSLAGGAADEQF
>TRBV9|TRBJ2-3
ASSAGTSGSSTDTQY
>TRBV12-5|TRBJ2-5
ASGFMLEGAKNGEETQY
>TRBV11-3|TRBJ2-2
ASSLERAPTDTGELF
>TRBV20-1|TRBJ1-1
SAKDRERNTEAF
>TRBV6-2/TRBV6-3|TRBJ1-2
ASSETAGANYGYT
>TRBV14|TRBJ2-1
ASSSPSRQGAHEQF
>TRBV9|TRBJ2-1
ASSVSSGGAEQF